The next 9 T cell receptor beta chains were all read from a single sample in a study of CXCR3 chemokines and chemotherapy response in bladder cancer. TCRdb recomputed calls from the PCR reads with MiXCR, one row per CDR3 protein. In the table there are several thousand distinct CDR3 sequences, roughly a quarter of which are singletons. The sample was gathered from a patient whose treatment included neoadjuvant chemotherapy. These receptors originate from a human donor with bladder cancer that did not respond to neoadjuvant chemotherapy.

This clonotype was seen a single time. A read error likely explains this, since a far larger clone differs by one base. J is TRBJ1-1 and V is TRBV10-3; D is unresolved. The CDR3 is made up of 15 amino acids. V was cut by 3 bases and J by 0 bases, with 11 bases left in between. Germline CDR1 reads ENHRY; CDR2 reads SYGVKD. CDR3 DNA sequence: TGTGCCATCAGTGAAGATCCAGGTCTGAACACTGAAGCTTTCTTT. Encoded protein: CAISEDPGLNTEAFF.

In its sample, this clonotype is medium-sized. CDR3 nucleotide sequence: TGTGCCAGCTATCCACTATCGCGTTTGGGGGACAGGGGAGACACTGAAGCTTTCTTT. It is translated as CASYPLSRLGDRGDTEAFF. The rearrangement joins TRBV13 to TRBJ1-1, with TRBD1 identical over 10 bases. The germline V gene encodes CDR1 PRHDT and CDR2 FYEKMQ (reference sequence). The length of the CDR3 is 19 residues. V shed 8 bases, J shed 3 bases, and the junction held 21 bases outside the gene matches.

By share, this clonotype ranks as medium-sized. V and J are TRBV27 and TRBJ2-7; D possibly corresponds to TRBD1 (6 bases). The germline V gene encodes CDR1 MNHEY and CDR2 SMNVEV (reference sequence). Trimming took 7 bases from V and 3 from J, leaving 16 bases between them. CDR3 length: 14 residues. CDR3 region: CASTPSTGYYEQYF. DNA of the CDR3: TGTGCCAGCACCCCATCGACAGGATACTACGAGCAGTACTTC.

On this clonotype itself: A far larger clone is a single base away, which makes a read error likely. This chain uses TRBV10-3 with TRBJ1-1; D gene unclear. V lost 5 bases and J lost 6, with 13 bases in between. This CDR3 has 13 amino acids. CDR1 is ENHRY, CDR2 SYGVKD, per germline. The chain's CDR3 is CAISPQTNAEAFF. DNA for the CDR3: TGTGCCATCAGTCCTCAGACAAACGCTGAAGCTTTCTTT.

This clonotype was recorded many times. The chain is built from TRBV6-5 and TRBJ1-4; TRBD1 aligns across 7 bases. The J segment lost 4 bases and the V segment lost 6 bases, leaving 8 bases of the junction unmatched. Germline CDR1 is MNHEY and CDR2 is SVGAGI. The CDR3 has 15 residues. CDR3 nucleotide sequence: TGTGCCAGCAGGGATCGGGACAGCTATAATGAAAAACTGTTTTTT. It encodes CASRDRDSYNEKLFF.

In its sample, this clonotype was seen many times. The rearrangement joins TRBV18 to TRBJ1-4; D is ambiguous. Deletions cut 6 bases from V and 4 bases from J, with 6 bases between. CDR3 size: 12 residues. In germline, CDR1 is KGHSH, CDR2 LQKENI. This CDR3 reads CASSRNNEKLFF. The CDR3 DNA is TGTGCCAGCTCGCGTAATAATGAAAAACTGTTTTTT. The full variable domain, with the rest looked up from reference TRBV18 and TRBJ1-4, is NAGVMQNPRHLVRRRGQEARLRCSPMKGHSHVYWYRQLPEEGLKFMVYLQKENIIDESGMPKERFSAEFPKEGPSILRIQQVVRGDSAAYFCASSRNNEKLFFGSGTQLSVL.

In its sample, this clonotype is medium-sized. This chain connects TRBV6-1 to TRBJ2-2; TRBD1 agrees at 7 bases. Germline V gene sequence: CDR1 MNHNS, CDR2 SASEGT. Losses at the gene ends were 6 bases for V and 4 bases for J; bases not matched to a gene: 17. The CDR3 extends over 18 amino acids. This CDR3 reads CASSLEVGEGQTTGELFF. As DNA, the CDR3 is TGTGCCAGCAGCTTAGAAGTCGGAGAGGGACAGACCACCGGGGAGCTGTTTTTT.

This clonotype has a count of ten or more. V and J are TRBV29-1 and TRBJ2-7; a weak D match, TRBD2 (5 bases). Germline CDR1 reads SQVTM; CDR2 reads ANQGSEA. V lost 2 bases and J 0 bases, leaving 8 bases between the germline ends. CDR3 length equals 13 residues. The CDR3 region is CSVETGDSYEQYF. CDR3 coding DNA: TGCAGCGTTGAAACCGGGGACTCCTACGAGCAGTACTTC.

By proportion, this clonotype is medium-sized. The rearrangement links TRBV7-9 to TRBJ2-2; D unresolved. Trimming shortened V by 1 base and J by 8 bases, and 2 bases separated the two germline ends. Germline CDR1 SEHNR, CDR2 FQNEAQ (reference sequence). The CDR3 contains 11 residues. This CDR3 is CASSLEGELFF. Written as DNA, the CDR3 is TGTGCCAGCAGCTTAGAGGGGGAGCTGTTTTTT.